These T cell receptor beta chains were read from a single sample in a study of blood T cells in healthy people across ages. TCRdb recomputed calls from the 5' RACE reads with MiXCR, one row per CDR3 protein. The sample comprises 600,000 to 1,000,000 distinct CDR3 sequences, roughly 64% of which are singletons, and about 20% rests with the top ten. Sequences were obtained from blood. Receptors originate from a man younger than 45 in good health. Both conserved end residues are part of each CDR3.

TRBV10-1	TRBJ2-7	CASPQRQGVYYEQYF
TRBV10-3	TRBJ2-5	CAISGDWENNEQYF
TRBV6-1	TRBJ2-1	CASGVGAGVVGNEQFF
TRBV10-3	TRBJ1-1	CAISELTDSEAFF
TRBV20-1	TRBJ2-7	CSALTGESDEQYF
TRBV20-1	TRBJ2-2	CSAKVAGGPGTGELFF
TRBV3-1	TRBJ1-1	CASSQTGVGNTEAFF
TRBV9	TRBJ2-3	CASSATGGLADTQYF
TRBV29-1	-	CSVDRRDSSAKTQYF
TRBV3-1	TRBJ2-1	CASSQANTGTEQFF
TRBV11-2	TRBJ2-3	CACSLDDTDTQYF
TRBV12-3/TRBV12-4	TRBJ2-3	CASRLDGGADTQYF
TRBV9	TRBJ2-5	CASSSGRKQETQYF
TRBV7-2	TRBJ1-1	CASSLDLVIPNTEAFF
TRBV9	TRBJ2-5	CASSPGKYQETQYF
TRBV4-3	TRBJ2-1	CASSQLLTSGKDEQFF
TRBV2	TRBJ2-5	CASRQGHGYAETQYF
TRBV5-1	TRBJ2-3	CASTSVWTSGGADSQYF
TRBV24-1	-	CATSDWAGGANEQYF